This section outlines one T cell receptor (beta chain) sequence together with its context. As yet, its antigen is unknown. This sample is drawn from a study of yellow fever vaccine responses in identical twins. Findings and limits, study-wide: Vaccine T cell responses of twins reportedly seemed partly convergent and partly personalized.

TCRdb re-analysed the RT-PCR reads in MiXCR, keeping a single row per CDR3 protein. The sample includes over 10,000 distinct CDR3 sequences, 84% of them seen just once. Germline lookup yields CDR1 SGHVS and CDR2 FNYEAQ. The CDR3 covers 15 residues. V was pared by 4 bases and J by 1 base, with 6 bases of the junction left unmatched. The chain carries TRBV7-6 and TRBJ1-1, with 7 bases that match TRBD1. The sequences come from T cells from blood (PBMCs), unsorted or a sorted subset (not recorded which), collected before or after yellow fever vaccination (not recorded which). The TCR was taken from a woman aged 18 to 35 who received the yellow fever vaccine. This chain's CDR3 is CASSSWTGENTEAFF. The CDR3 coding sequence is TGTGCCAGCAGCTCGTGGACAGGCGAGAACACTGAAGCTTTCTTT.